One sample yielded the 7 T cell receptor beta chains listed below, sequenced in a study of blood T cell repertoires in COVID-19. Clones were sequenced by immunoSEQ multiplex PCR, and TCRdb holds only the in-frame ones, with some missing. Of around 280,000 clones in the sample, approximately 86% were seen once. The sequenced material came from peripheral blood. Every receptor here comes from a woman aged 30 to 39 who had recovered from COVID-19.

DNA of the CDR3: TGTGCCAGCAGTTACTCAACGGCGGGGAACACTGAAGCTTTCTTT. It is translated as CASSYSTAGNTEAFF. The genes are TRBV6-2 or TRBV6-3 and TRBJ1-1; D not resolved. The CDR3 extends over 15 amino acids. Germline values: CDR1 MNHEY, CDR2 SVGEGT. V was cut by 0 bases and J by 1 base, with 9 bases left in between.

The chain recombines TRBV5-1 with TRBJ2-3; 11 bases align to TRBD2. CDR1 is SGHRS, CDR2 YFSETQ, per germline. The CDR3 length is 16 residues. V dropped 4 bases and J dropped 6; count of bases not matched to a gene: 10. The CDR3 here is CASSLRGGTSGDTQYF. The DNA of the CDR3 is TGCGCCAGCAGCCTACGTGGCGGGACTAGCGGTGATACGCAGTATTTT.

The V call is TRBV24-1, the J call TRBJ1-5; perhaps TRBD1 as D (6 bases). The V gene's germline CDR1 is KGHDR and CDR2 SFDVKD. This CDR3 spans 18 amino acids. V lost 4 bases and J lost 0, with 18 bases in between. In DNA form, the CDR3 reads TGTGCCACCAGTGAACCGCCGGGACAAATCTATAGCAATCAGCCCCAGCATTTT. It codes for CATSEPPGQIYSNQPQHF.

This chain uses TRBV19 with TRBJ2-1; 8 bases fit TRBD1. The trim removed 3 bases at V and 9 bases at J, leaving 13 bases unmatched. CDR1 is LNHDA and CDR2 is SQIVND in the germline V gene (reference sequence). This CDR3 has 16 residues. The CDR3 DNA reads as TGTGCCAGTAGTATCGTTAGTGGGCAGGGGGCTGGTGAGCAGTTCTTC. The encoded protein is CASSIVSGQGAGEQFF.

This chain links TRBV27 with TRBJ2-7; TRBD1 aligns across 7 bases. Looked up from germline, CDR1 is MNHEY and CDR2 is SMNVEV (reference sequence). The CDR3 covers 16 residues. After removal of 6 bases from V and 4 bases from J, the junction contained 15 bases not matched to a gene. The CDR3 DNA sequence: TGTGCCAGCAGCCGTGGGGCCACAGGGGCATCTTACGAGCAGTACTTC. Protein sequence: CASSRGATGASYEQYF.

The chain links TRBV6-5 to TRBJ2-1, with D unclear. CDR3 size: 11 residues. CDR1 MNHEY and CDR2 SVGAGI come from the germline V gene. Trimming stripped 3 bases from V and 8 bases from J, with 5 bases between. CDR3 residues: CASSYQYEQFF. In DNA form, the CDR3 reads TGTGCCAGCAGTTATCAGTATGAGCAGTTCTTC.

V gene TRBV19 combines with J gene TRBJ2-1; D uncertain. CDR1 and CDR2 (germline): LNHDA, SQIVND (reference sequence). Trimming removed 3 bases from V and 1 base from J, with 7 bases in between. This CDR3 has 14 residues. In nucleotides, the CDR3 is TGTGCCAGTAGTATTGAACTGTCCTACAATGAGCAGTTCTTC. Translated: CASSIELSYNEQFF.